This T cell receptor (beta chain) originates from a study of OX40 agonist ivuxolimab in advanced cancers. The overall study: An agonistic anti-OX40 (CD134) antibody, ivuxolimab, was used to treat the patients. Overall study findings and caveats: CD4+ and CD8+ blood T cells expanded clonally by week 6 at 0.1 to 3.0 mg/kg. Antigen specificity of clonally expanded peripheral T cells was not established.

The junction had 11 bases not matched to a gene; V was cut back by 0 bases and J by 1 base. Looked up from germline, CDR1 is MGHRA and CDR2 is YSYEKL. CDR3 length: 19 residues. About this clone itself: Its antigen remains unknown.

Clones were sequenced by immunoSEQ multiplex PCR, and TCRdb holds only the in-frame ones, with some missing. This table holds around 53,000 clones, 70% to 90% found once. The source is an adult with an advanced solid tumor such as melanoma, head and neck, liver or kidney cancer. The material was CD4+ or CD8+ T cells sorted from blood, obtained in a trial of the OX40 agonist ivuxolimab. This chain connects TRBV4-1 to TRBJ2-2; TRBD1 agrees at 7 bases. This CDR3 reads CASSQDKGIGTVNTGELFF. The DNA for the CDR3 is TGCGCCAGCAGCCAAGATAAGGGAATCGGGACAGTGAACACCGGGGAGCTGTTTTTT.